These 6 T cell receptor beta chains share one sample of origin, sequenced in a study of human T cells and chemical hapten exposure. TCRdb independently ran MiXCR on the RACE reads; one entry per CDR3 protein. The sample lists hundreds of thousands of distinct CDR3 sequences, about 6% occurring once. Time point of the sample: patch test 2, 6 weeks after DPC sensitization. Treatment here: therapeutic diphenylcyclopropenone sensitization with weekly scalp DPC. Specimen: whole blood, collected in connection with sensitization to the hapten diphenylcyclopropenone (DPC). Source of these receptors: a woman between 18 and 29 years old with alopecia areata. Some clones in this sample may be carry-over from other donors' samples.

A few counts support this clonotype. The CDR3 nucleotides are TGCAGTGCTCCAGACAGGGGGCGAAACACTGAAGCTTTCTTT. This translates into CSAPDRGRNTEAFF. The J gene is TRBJ1-1, the V gene TRBV20-1, with 10 positions matching TRBD1. V lost 5 bases, J lost 2 bases, and 5 bases stayed unmatched. The CDR3 has 14 amino acids. CDR1 DFQATT and CDR2 SNEGSKA come from the germline V gene (reference sequence).

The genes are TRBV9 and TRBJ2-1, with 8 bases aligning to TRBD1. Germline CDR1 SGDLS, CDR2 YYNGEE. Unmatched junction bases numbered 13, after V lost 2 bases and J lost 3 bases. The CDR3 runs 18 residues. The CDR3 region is CASSVSGNRDRRYNEQFF. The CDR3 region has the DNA TGTGCCAGCAGCGTTTCTGGCAACCGGGACAGGCGCTACAATGAGCAGTTCTTC.

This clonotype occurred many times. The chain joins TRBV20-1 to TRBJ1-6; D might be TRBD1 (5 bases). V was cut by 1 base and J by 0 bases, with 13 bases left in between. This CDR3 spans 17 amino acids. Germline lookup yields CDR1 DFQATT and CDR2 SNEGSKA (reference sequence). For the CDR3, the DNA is TGCAGTGCTAGAGTACAGGAAGGGGCCTCCTATAATTCACCCCTCCACTTT. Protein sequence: CSARVQEGASYNSPLHF.

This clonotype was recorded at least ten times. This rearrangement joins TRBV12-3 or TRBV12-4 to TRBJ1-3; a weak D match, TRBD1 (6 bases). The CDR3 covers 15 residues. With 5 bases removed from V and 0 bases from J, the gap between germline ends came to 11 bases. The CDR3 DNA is TGTGCCAGCAGTCCTACAGGGAGCTCTGGAAACACCATATATTTT. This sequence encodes CASSPTGSSGNTIYF.

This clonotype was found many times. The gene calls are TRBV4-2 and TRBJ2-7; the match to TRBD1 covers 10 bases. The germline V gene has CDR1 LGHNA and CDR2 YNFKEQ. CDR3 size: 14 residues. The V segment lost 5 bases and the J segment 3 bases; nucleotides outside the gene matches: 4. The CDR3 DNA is TGTGCCAGCAGCACCGGGACAGGGGACTACGAGCAGTACTTC. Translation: CASSTGTGDYEQYF.

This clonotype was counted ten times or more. CDR3: CASSEWTLAKNIQYF. CDR3 nucleotides: TGTGCCAGCAGCGAATGGACCTTAGCCAAAAACATTCAGTACTTC. V gene TRBV27 combines with J gene TRBJ2-4; no reliable D call. V shed 6 bases and J shed 0 bases, with 12 bases lying between them. The length of the CDR3 is 15 residues. Germline CDR1 reads MNHEY; CDR2 reads SMNVEV (reference sequence).